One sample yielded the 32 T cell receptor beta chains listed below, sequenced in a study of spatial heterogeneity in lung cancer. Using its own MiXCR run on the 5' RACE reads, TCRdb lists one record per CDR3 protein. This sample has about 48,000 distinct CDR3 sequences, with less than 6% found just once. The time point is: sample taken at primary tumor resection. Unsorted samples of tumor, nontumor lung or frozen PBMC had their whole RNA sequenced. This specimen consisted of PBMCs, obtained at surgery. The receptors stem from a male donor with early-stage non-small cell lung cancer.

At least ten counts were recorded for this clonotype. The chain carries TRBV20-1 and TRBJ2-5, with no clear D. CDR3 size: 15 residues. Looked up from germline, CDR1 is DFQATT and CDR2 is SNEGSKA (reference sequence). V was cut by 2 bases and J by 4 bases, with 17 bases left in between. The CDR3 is CSARSVSGRGETQYF. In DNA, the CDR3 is TGCAGTGCTAGATCAGTTTCCGGCCGCGGAGAGACCCAGTACTTC.

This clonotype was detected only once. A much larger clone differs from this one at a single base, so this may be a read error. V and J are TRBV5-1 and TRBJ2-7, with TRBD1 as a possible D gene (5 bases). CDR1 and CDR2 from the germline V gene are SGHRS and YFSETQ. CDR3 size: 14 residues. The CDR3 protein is CACSLRDARYEQYF. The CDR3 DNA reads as TGCGCCTGCAGCCTCAGGGATGCCCGCTACGAGCAGTACTTC.

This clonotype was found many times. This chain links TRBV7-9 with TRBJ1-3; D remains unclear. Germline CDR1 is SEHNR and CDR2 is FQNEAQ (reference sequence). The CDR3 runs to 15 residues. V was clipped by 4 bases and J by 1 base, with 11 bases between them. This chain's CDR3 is CASSSDGGSGNTIYF. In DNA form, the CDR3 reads TGTGCCAGCAGCTCCGACGGTGGGTCTGGAAACACCATATATTTT.

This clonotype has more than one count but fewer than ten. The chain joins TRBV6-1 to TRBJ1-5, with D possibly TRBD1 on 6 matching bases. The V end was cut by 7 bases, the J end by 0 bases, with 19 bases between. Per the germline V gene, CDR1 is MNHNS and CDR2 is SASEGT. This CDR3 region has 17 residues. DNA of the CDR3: TGTGCCAGCACCCCTAGTTTGACAGGACATAGCAATCAGCCCCAGCATTTT. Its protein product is CASTPSLTGHSNQPQHF.

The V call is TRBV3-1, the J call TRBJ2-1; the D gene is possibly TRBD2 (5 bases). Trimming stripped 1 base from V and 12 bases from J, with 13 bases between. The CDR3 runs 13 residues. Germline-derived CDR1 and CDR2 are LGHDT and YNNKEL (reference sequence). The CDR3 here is CASSQVMSSGQFF. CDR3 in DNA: TGTGCCAGCAGCCAAGTTATGAGCAGCGGGCAGTTCTTC.

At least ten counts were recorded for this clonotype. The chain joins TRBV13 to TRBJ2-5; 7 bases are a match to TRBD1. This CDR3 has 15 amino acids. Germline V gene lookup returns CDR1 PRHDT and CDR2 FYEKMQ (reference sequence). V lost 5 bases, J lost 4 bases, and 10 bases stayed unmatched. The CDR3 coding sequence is TGTGCCAGCAGCCCGCACGGGACAGCTCGAGAGACCCAGTACTTC. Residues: CASSPHGTARETQYF.

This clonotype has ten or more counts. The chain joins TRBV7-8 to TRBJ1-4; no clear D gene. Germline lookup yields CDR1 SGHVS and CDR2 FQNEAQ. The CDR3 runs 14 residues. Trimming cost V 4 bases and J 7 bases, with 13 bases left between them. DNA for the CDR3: TGTGCCAGCAGCTCCACGGGGAGAGGTGAAAAACTGTTTTTT. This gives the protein CASSSTGRGEKLFF.

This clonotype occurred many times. The chain's CDR3 is CASRGGEPTYEQYF. The CDR3 region has the DNA TGTGCCAGCAGGGGCGGCGAGCCTACCTACGAGCAGTACTTC. V usage is TRBV7-8 and J usage is TRBJ2-7; D not resolved. V lost 6 bases and J lost 2, with 14 bases in between. This CDR3 contains 14 residues. Germline-derived CDR1 and CDR2 are SGHVS and FQNEAQ.

This CDR3 is CASSLHGGTEAFF. In DNA form, the CDR3 reads TGTGCCAGCAGCCTCCACGGGGGCACTGAAGCTTTCTTT. The rearrangement links TRBV3-1 to TRBJ1-1, with D possibly being TRBD1 (5 bases). Germline V gives CDR1 LGHDT, CDR2 YNNKEL (reference sequence). Trimming stripped 4 bases from V and 4 bases from J, with 10 bases between. CDR3 size: 13 residues. Filled out from reference TRBV3-1 and TRBJ1-1, the complete variable domain reads DTAVSQTPKYLVTQMGNDKSIKCEQNLGHDTMYWYKQDSKKFLKIMFSYNNKELIINETVPNRFSPKSPDKAHLNLHINSLELGDSAVYFCASSLHGGTEAFFGQGTRLTVV.

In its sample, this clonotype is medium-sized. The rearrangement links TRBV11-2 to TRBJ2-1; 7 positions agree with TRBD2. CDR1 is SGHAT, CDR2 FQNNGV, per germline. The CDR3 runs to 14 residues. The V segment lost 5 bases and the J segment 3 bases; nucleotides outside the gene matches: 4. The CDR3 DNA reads TGTGCCAGCAGCCATGGGACTAACTACAATGAGCAGTTCTTC. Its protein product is CASSHGTNYNEQFF. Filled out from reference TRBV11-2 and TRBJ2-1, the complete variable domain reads EAGVAQSPRYKIIEKRQSVAFWCNPISGHATLYWYQQILGQGPKLLIQFQNNGVVDDSQLPKDRFSAERLKGVDSTLKIQPAKLEDSAVYLCASSHGTNYNEQFFGPGTRLTVL.

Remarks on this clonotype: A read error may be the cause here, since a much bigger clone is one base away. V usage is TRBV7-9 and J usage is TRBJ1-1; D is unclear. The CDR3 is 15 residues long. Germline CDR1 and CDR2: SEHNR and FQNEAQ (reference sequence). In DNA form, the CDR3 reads TGTGTCAGCAGCGGGGTACGATGGATGAACACTGAAGCTTTCTTT. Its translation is CVSSGVRWMNTEAFF.

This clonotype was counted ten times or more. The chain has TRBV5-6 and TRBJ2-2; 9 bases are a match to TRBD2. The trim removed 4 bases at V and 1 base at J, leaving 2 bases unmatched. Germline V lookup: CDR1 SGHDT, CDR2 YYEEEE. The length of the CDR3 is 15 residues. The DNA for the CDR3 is TGTGCCAGCAGCCGAGCGGGAGGGAACACCGGGGAGCTGTTTTTT. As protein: CASSRAGGNTGELFF.

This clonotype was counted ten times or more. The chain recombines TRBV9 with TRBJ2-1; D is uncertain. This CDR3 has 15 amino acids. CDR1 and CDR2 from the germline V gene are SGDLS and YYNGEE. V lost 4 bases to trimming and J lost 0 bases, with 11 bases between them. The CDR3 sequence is CASSSRQPSYNEQFF. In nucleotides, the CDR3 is TGTGCCAGCAGCTCCCGCCAGCCCTCCTACAATGAGCAGTTCTTC.

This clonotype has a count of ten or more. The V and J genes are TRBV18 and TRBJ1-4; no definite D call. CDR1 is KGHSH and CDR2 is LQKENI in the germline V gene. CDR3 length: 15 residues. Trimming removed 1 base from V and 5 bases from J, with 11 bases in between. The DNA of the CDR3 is TGTGCCAGCTCACCACTAACTCTGGGGAATGAAAAACTGTTTTTT. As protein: CASSPLTLGNEKLFF.

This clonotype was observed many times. The CDR3: CSARGRTGLAGVLNSYEQYF. The CDR3 DNA is TGCAGTGCTAGAGGAAGGACCGGACTAGCGGGAGTTTTGAACTCCTACGAGCAGTACTTC. This chain connects TRBV20-1 to TRBJ2-7, with TRBD2 matching over 13 bases. The CDR3 spans 20 residues. Germline V CDR1 and CDR2: DFQATT, SNEGSKA (reference sequence). The V gene end was trimmed by 1 base and the J gene end by 0 bases; junction bases not matched to a gene: 15.

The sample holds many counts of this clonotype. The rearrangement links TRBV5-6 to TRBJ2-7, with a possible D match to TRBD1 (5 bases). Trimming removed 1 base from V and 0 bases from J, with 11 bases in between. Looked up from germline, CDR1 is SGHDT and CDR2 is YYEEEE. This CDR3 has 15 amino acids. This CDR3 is CASSLPRASSYEQYF. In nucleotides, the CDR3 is TGTGCCAGCAGCTTGCCCAGGGCCAGCTCCTACGAGCAGTACTTC. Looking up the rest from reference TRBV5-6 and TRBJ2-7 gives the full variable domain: DAGVTQSPTHLIKTRGQQVTLRCSPKSGHDTVSWYQQALGQGPQFIFQYYEEEERQRGNFPDRFSGHQFPNYSSELNVNALLLGDSALYLCASSLPRASSYEQYFGPGTRLTVT.

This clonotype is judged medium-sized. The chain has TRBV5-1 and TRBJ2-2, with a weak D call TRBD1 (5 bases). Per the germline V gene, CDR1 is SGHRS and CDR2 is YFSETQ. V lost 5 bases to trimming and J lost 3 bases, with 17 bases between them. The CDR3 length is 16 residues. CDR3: CASSLKGVLDTGELFF. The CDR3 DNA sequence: TGCGCCAGCAGTTTAAAAGGGGTTCTTGACACCGGGGAGCTGTTTTTT.

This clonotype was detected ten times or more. CDR3 protein: CAISESNRGPSFF. In DNA, the CDR3 is TGTGCCATCAGTGAGTCGAATCGTGGACCATCATTCTTC. The chain combines TRBV10-3 with TRBJ2-1, with D unclear. Per the germline V gene, CDR1 is ENHRY and CDR2 is SYGVKD. Deletions cut 0 bases from V and 16 bases from J, with 16 bases between. The CDR3 is made up of 13 amino acids.

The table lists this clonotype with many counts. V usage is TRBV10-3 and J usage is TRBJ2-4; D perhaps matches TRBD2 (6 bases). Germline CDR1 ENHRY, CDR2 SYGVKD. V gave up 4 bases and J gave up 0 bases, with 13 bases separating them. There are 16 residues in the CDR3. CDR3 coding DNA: TGTGCCATCAGTGCTGCGGGGAGCATAGCCAAAAACATTCAGTACTTC. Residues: CAISAAGSIAKNIQYF.

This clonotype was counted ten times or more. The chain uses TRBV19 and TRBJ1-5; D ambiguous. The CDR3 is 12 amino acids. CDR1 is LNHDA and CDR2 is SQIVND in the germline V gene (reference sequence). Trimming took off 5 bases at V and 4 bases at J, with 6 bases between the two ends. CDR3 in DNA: TGTGCCAGTAGTCCACGTAATCAGCCCCAGCATTTT. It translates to CASSPRNQPQHF.

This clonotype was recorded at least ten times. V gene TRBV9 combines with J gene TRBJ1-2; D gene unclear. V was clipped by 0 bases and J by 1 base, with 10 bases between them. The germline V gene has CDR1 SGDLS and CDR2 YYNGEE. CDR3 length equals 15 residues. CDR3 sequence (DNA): TGTGCCAGCAGCGTAGCTGAGAGTATTAACTATGGCTACACCTTC. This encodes CASSVAESINYGYTF.

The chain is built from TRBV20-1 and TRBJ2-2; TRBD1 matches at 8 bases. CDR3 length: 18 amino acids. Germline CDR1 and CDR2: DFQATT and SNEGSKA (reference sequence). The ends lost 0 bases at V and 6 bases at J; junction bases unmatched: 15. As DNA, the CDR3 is TGCAGTGCTAGAGATTGGGGAAGGGGACAGGTTCGCCCCGGGGAGCTGTTTTTT. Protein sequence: CSARDWGRGQVRPGELFF.

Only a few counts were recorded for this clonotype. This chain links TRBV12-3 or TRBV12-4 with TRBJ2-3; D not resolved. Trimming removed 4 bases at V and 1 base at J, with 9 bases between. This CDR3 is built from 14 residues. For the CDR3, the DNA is TGTGCCAGCAGTTGGAAGAGCGGCACAGATACGCAGTATTTT. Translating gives CASSWKSGTDTQYF.

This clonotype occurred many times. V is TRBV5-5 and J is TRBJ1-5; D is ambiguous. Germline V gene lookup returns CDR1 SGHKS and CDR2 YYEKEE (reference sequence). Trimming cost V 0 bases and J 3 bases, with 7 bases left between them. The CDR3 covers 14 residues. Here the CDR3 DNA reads TGTGCCAGCAGCTTGGGTACGACCAATCAGCCCCAGCATTTT. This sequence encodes CASSLGTTNQPQHF.

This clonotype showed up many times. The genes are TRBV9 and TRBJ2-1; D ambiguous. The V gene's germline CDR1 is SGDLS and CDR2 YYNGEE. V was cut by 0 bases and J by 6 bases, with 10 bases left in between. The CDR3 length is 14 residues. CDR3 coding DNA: TGTGCCAGCAGCGTAGTGGCGCAAGGCAATGAGCAGTTCTTC. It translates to CASSVVAQGNEQFF.

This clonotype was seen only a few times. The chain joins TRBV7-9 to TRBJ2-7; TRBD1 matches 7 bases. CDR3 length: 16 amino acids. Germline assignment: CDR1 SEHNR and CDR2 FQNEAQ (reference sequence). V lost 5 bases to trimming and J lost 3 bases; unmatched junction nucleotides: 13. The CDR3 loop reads CASSPGQGDSYYEQYF. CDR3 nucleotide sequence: TGTGCCAGCAGCCCGGGGCAGGGGGATTCCTACTACGAGCAGTACTTC.

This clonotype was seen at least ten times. CDR3 residues: CSVESDNPSSYNEQFF. The CDR3 DNA reads as TGCAGCGTTGAAAGTGACAACCCGAGCTCCTACAATGAGCAGTTCTTC. J is TRBJ2-1 and V is TRBV29-1, with D hard to call. The CDR3 runs to 16 residues. Germline assignment: CDR1 SQVTM and CDR2 ANQGSEA. V dropped 2 bases and J dropped 0 bases, with 14 bases sitting between them.

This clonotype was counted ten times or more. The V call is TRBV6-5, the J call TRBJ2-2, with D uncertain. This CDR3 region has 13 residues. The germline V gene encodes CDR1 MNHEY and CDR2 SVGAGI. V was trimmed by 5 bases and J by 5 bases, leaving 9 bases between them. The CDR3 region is CASSLVRTGELFF. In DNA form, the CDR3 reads TGTGCCAGCAGTCTCGTCCGGACCGGGGAGCTGTTTTTT.

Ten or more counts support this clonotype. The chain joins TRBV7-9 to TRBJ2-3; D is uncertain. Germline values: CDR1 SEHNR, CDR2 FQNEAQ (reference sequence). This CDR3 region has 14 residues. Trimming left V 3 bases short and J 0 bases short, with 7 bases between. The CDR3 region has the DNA TGTGCCAGCAGCTTCGCTAGTAGCACAGATACGCAGTATTTT. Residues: CASSFASSTDTQYF.

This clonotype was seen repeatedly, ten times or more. In DNA form, the CDR3 reads TGCGCCAGCAGCACCGGACAGGTTATCCAAGAGACCCAGTACTTC. Encoded protein: CASSTGQVIQETQYF. The rearrangement joins TRBV5-1 to TRBJ2-5; 7 bases match TRBD1. The V and J ends lost 4 bases and 1 base, in that order; junction bases with no gene match: 7. This CDR3 region has 15 residues. The V gene's germline CDR1 is SGHRS and CDR2 YFSETQ.

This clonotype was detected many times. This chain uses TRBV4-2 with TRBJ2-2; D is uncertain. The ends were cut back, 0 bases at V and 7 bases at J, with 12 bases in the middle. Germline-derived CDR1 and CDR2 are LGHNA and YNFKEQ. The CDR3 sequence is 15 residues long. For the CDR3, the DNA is TGTGCCAGCAGCCAAGAACTTCCTAGGATCGGGGAGCTGTTTTTT. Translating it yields CASSQELPRIGELFF.

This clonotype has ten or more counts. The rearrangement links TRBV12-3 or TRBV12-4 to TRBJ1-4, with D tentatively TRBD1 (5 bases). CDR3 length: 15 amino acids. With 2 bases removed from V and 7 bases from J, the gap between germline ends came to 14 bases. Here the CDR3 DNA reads TGTGCCAGCAGTTTATCGCTGGGGGGAAGTGAAAAACTGTTTTTT. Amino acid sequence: CASSLSLGGSEKLFF.